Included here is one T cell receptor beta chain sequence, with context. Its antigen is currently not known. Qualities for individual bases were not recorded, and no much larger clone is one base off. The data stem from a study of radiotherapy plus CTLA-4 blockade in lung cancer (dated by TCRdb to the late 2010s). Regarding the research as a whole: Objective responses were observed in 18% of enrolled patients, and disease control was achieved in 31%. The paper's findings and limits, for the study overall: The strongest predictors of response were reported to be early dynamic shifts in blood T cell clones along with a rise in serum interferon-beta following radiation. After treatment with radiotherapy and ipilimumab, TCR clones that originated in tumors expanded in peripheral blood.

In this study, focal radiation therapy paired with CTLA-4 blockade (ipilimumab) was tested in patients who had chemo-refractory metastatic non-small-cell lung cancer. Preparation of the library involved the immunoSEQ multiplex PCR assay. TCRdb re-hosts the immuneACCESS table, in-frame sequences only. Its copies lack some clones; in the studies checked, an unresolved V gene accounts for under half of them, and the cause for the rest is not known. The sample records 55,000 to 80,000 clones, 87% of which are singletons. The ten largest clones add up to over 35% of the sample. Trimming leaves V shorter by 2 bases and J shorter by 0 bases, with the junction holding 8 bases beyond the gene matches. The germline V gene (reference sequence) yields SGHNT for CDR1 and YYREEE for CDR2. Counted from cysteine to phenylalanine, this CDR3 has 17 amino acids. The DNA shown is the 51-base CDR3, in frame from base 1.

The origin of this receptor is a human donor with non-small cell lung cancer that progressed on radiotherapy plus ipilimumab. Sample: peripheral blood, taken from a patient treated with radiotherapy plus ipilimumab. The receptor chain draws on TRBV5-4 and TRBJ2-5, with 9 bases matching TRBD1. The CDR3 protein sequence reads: CASSLSWDRVYQETQYF. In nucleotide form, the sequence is TGTGCCAGCAGCTTATCCTGGGACAGGGTGTACCAAGAGACCCAGTACTTC.